Given below is one T cell receptor beta chain in context. Its antigen is not known. The CDR3 contains 15 residues. Germline-derived CDR1 and CDR2 are KGHSH and LQKENI. Trimming took 3 bases from V and 11 from J, leaving 22 bases between them. Sequencing was performed with immunoSEQ multiplex PCR; in TCRdb, only in-frame clones are kept and a portion is missing. The sample records under 80,000 clones, about nine tenths being singletons. The sample is drawn from a study of OX40 agonist ivuxolimab in advanced cancers. On the study more broadly: Every 2 weeks, patients got intravenous ivuxolimab at one of six dose levels (0.01-10 mg/kg). Notes on the study in general: Compared with CD4+, CD8+ T cells on average had more expanded clones. At 0.1 to 3.0 mg/kg and by week 6, clonal expansion occurred in CD4+ and CD8+ blood T cells. Not determined was the antigen specificity of the expanded peripheral T cells.

The chain has TRBV18 and TRBJ1-1; TRBD1 might be the D (5 bases). Sequencing was performed on CD4+ or CD8+ T cells sorted from blood, taken in a trial of the OX40 agonist ivuxolimab. The receptor was derived from an adult with an advanced solid tumor such as melanoma, head and neck, liver or kidney cancer. CDR3 sequence (DNA): TGTGCCAGCTCACCCGCGTCGGCCGCCAGGGAAAGGGCTTTCTTT. Amino acid sequence: CASSPASAARERAFF.